Below are 14 T cell receptor beta chains sequenced from a single sample in a study of beta chain features in type 1 diabetes. As every portion of the isolated RNA was reverse transcribed, the sequencing read expressed TCRB transcripts. Profiled with immunoSEQ multiplex PCR; TCRdb holds only in-frame clones, not every one. Among fewer than 900,000 clones listed, roughly 15% were seen once. The specimen was naive CD4+ T cells from blood. The receptors were sampled from a woman aged 18-29 years in good health.

In its sample, this clone was seen a few times. The V call is TRBV5-4, the J call TRBJ2-2; 7 positions match TRBD1. Germline CDR1 is SGHNT and CDR2 is YYREEE (reference sequence). This CDR3 has 16 amino acids. After removal of 0 bases from V and 1 base from J, the junction contained 3 bases not matched to a gene. The CDR3 bases are TGTGCCAGCAGCTTGGCGAACAGGGGGAACACCGGGGAGCTGTTTTTT. Encoded protein: CASSLANRGNTGELFF.

This clone was observed a few times. The chain carries TRBV27 and TRBJ2-7; a possible D gene is TRBD1 (6 bases). Per the germline V gene, CDR1 is MNHEY and CDR2 is SMNVEV (reference sequence). V was pared by 6 bases and J by 2 bases, with 17 bases between. The CDR3 length is 15 residues. The CDR3: CASRKWTAGPYEQYF. CDR3 coding DNA: TGTGCCAGCAGGAAATGGACAGCTGGGCCCTACGAGCAGTACTTC.

The chain is built from TRBV7-6 and TRBJ2-1, with D perhaps TRBD2 (6 bases). The germline gives CDR1 SGHVS, CDR2 FNYEAQ. CDR3 length: 16 amino acids. V lost 2 bases and J 10 bases, leaving 21 bases between the germline ends. As DNA, the CDR3 is TGTGCCAGCAGCTTAAGTGGGCCTGGGAGGTCTACAGAGCAGTTCTTC. Its protein product is CASSLSGPGRSTEQFF.

A word on this clone: One end of the junction fails to match germline, which may point to a read error. The chain links TRBV15 to TRBJ1-4; no clear D. The CDR3 has 12 residues. Germline V gene data show CDR1 as LNHNV and CDR2 as YYDKDF (reference sequence). The CDR3 nucleotides are TGTGCCACCCGCAGCAACTCGGAAAAACTGTTTTTT. Translation: CATRSNSEKLFF.

Only a few counts were recorded for this clone. An end of the junction differs from the germline gene, which may be a read error. The genes are TRBV6-1 and TRBJ2-7; D remains unclear. This CDR3 has 14 residues. The germline gives CDR1 MNHNS, CDR2 SASEGT. The CDR3 DNA reads as TGTGCCAGCAGGGAAGTTCGGCGAGCCTACGAGCAGTACTTC. It translates to CASREVRRAYEQYF.

As regards this clone: Sequence at one end of the junction differs from germline and may be a read error. CDR3 bases: TGCAGTGCTAGAGAAGCGGAATTT. The encoded protein is CSAREAEF. The J gene is TRBJ2-3, the V gene TRBV20-1, with a possible D match to TRBD2 (5 bases). The CDR3 length is 8 residues. The V gene's germline CDR1 is DFQATT and CDR2 SNEGSKA (reference sequence).

This clone was detected only a few times. This rearrangement joins TRBV7-9 to TRBJ2-3, with D tentatively TRBD2 (5 bases). CDR1 is SEHNR and CDR2 is FQNEAQ in the germline V gene (reference sequence). Trimming left V 5 bases short and J 5 bases short, with 17 bases between. The CDR3 consists of 15 residues. The CDR3 reads CASSRPIGGRDTQYF. CDR3 nucleotides: TGTGCCAGCAGCCGTCCTATAGGAGGTAGAGATACGCAGTATTTT.

A few counts support this clone. CDR3 sequence: CASSLFSRRLSAGELFF. CDR3 DNA: TGTGCCAGCAGCTTGTTTTCTCGCAGGTTGTCCGCCGGGGAGCTGTTTTTT. The chain combines TRBV5-4 with TRBJ2-2; D remains unclear. Trimming pared 1 base from V and 6 bases from J, leaving 19 bases between. CDR1 and CDR2 (germline): SGHNT, YYREEE (reference sequence). The CDR3 is 17 amino acids.

The chain combines TRBV27 with TRBJ1-4; D unclear. CDR1 MNHEY and CDR2 SMNVEV come from the germline V gene (reference sequence). This CDR3 comprises 14 residues. V was cut by 5 bases and J by 0 bases, with 7 bases left in between. This chain's CDR3 is CASSIVPTNEKLFF. As DNA, the CDR3 is TGTGCCAGCAGTATCGTCCCAACTAATGAAAAACTGTTTTTT.

This clone was seen a few times. J is TRBJ2-1 and V is TRBV2; the D gene is possibly TRBD2 (5 bases). Trimming stripped 7 bases from V and 0 bases from J, with 13 bases between. The germline V gene encodes CDR1 SNHLY and CDR2 FYNNEI. The CDR3 runs to 15 residues. Here the CDR3 reads CASIKEGSSYNEQFF. For the CDR3, the DNA is TGTGCCAGCATTAAAGAGGGATCCTCCTACAATGAGCAGTTCTTC.

The chain uses TRBV5-4 and TRBJ2-7, with TRBD1 identical over 7 bases. J was trimmed by 3 bases and V by 3 bases; bases with no gene match: 3. The germline V gene encodes CDR1 SGHNT and CDR2 YYREEE (reference sequence). The CDR3 is made up of 13 amino acids. DNA for the CDR3: TGTGCCAGCAGCTCGGGACAGTACTACGAGCAGTACTTC. This sequence encodes CASSSGQYYEQYF.

The chain recombines TRBV14 with TRBJ2-7; 7 nucleotides match TRBD1. The J segment lost 1 base and the V segment lost 2 bases, leaving 2 bases of the junction unmatched. The CDR3 extends over 14 amino acids. Germline values: CDR1 SGHDN, CDR2 FVKESK. CDR3 protein: CASSQTQGSYEQYF. In DNA, the CDR3 is TGTGCCAGCAGCCAAACACAGGGGTCCTACGAGCAGTACTTC.

This clone was found a few times. This sequence joins TRBV28 and TRBJ2-3; TRBD2 matches at 16 bases. The ends lost 6 bases at V and 8 bases at J; junction bases unmatched: 8. The CDR3 runs to 16 residues. Germline V gene data show CDR1 as MDHEN and CDR2 as SYDVKM. CDR3 in amino acids: CASRNVGLAGGVTQYF. The CDR3, as DNA: TGTGCCAGCAGAAATGTGGGACTAGCGGGAGGGGTTACGCAGTATTTT.

V gene TRBV28 combines with J gene TRBJ1-1; D is ambiguous. Between the trimmed V and J ends, which lost 6 bases and 5 bases, there was a span of 10 bases. Germline values: CDR1 MDHEN, CDR2 SYDVKM. This CDR3 is built from 12 residues. The CDR3 DNA follows: TGTGCCAGCAGCTATGGAGGAACTGAAGCTTTCTTT. Protein product: CASSYGGTEAFF.